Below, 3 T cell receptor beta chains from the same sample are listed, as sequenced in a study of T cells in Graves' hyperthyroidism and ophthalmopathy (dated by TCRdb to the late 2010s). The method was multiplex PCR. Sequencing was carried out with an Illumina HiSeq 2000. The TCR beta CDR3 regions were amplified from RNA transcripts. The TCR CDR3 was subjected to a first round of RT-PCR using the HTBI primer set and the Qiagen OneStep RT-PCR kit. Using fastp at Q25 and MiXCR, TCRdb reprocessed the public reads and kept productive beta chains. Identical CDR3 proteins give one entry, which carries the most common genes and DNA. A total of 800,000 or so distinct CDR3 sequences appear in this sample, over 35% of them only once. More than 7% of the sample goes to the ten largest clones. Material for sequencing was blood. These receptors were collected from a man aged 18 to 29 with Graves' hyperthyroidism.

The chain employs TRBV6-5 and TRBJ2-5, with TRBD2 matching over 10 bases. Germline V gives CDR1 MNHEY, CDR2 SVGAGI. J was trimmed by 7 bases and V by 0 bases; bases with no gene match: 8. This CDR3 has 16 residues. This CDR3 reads CASSYSGLAGDGTQYF. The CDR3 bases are TGTGCCAGCAGTTACTCAGGCCTAGCGGGGGACGGGACCCAGTACTTC.

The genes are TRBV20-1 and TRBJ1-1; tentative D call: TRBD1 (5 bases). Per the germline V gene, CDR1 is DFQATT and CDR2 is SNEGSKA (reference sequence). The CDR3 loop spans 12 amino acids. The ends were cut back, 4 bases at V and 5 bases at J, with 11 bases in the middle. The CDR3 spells CSATGLVTEAFF. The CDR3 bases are TGCAGTGCTACAGGGTTGGTGACTGAAGCTTTCTTT.

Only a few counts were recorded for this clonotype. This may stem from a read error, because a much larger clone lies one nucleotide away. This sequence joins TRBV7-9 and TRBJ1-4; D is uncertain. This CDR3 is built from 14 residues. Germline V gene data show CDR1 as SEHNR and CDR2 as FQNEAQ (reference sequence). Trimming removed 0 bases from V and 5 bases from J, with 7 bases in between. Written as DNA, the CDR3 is TGTGCCAGCAGCTTAGCATCCGGGAATGAAAAACTGTTTTTT. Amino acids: CASSLASGNEKLFF. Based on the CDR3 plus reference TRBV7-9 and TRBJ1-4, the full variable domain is DTGVSQNPRHKITKRGQNVTFRCDPISEHNRLYWYRQTLGQGPEFLTYFQNEAQLEKSRLLSDRFSAERPKGSFSTLEIQRTEQGDSAMYLCASSLASGNEKLFFGSGTQLSVL.